The rows below give T cell receptor beta chains drawn from one sample of a study of vaccination and CD4 T cells after COVID-19. TCRdb re-called the PCR reads through MiXCR, storing one row per CDR3 protein. The sample consists of roughly 6,600 distinct CDR3 sequences, over 35% of them appearing once. These TCRs are of unknown antigen specificity. Sequencing was carried out using CD4+ T cells from blood, cultured in vitro. These receptors came from a human donor in good health. CDR3s leave out the opening cysteine and the closing phenylalanine or tryptophan. The order of the fields is CDR3 protein, V gene, J gene, clone size. A row's size may be missing; if present it is once, few, many or a size class.

CDR3: ASSELGLGGYT; V: TRBV6-1; J: TRBJ1-2; size: NA
CDR3: SAKPLAGGYNEQF; V: TRBV20-1; J: TRBJ2-1; size: NA
CDR3: ASSLVAGQGTEAF; V: TRBV7-6; J: TRBJ1-1; size: once
CDR3: ASSETGNTGELF; V: TRBV5-1; J: TRBJ2-2; size: NA
CDR3: AWSVRMTGPYLNYGYT; V: TRBV30; J: TRBJ1-2; size: NA
CDR3: ASSRPSTIPTEAF; V: TRBV6-1; J: TRBJ1-1; size: NA
CDR3: ASSVVSGGEQY; V: TRBV6-4; J: TRBJ2-7; size: NA
CDR3: ASSPGRTATYEQY; V: TRBV7-2; J: TRBJ2-7; size: once
CDR3: ASSGSLETQY; V: TRBV9; J: TRBJ2-5; size: NA
CDR3: ASSFTLLQGARYGYT; V: TRBV7-2; J: TRBJ1-2; size: few